Each of the 21 T cell receptor beta chains below was sequenced from the same sample in a study of T cell repertoires in cytomegalovirus infection. TCRdb analysed the reads with MiXCR anew, one entry per CDR3 protein. The repertoire consists of roughly 630,000 distinct CDR3 sequences, with around 24% occurring once and the leading ten covering around 8%. The source material was CD8+ T cells from PBMCs. Receptors originate from a human donor in good health (CMV status not recorded). Some clones in this sample may be carry-over from other donors' samples.

This chain joins TRBV28 and TRBJ1-3; D is ambiguous. This CDR3 is 14 amino acids long. In germline, CDR1 is MDHEN, CDR2 SYDVKM. Trimming left V 7 bases short and J 0 bases short, with 10 bases between. The CDR3 is CASTPLRSGNTIYF. DNA of the CDR3: TGTGCCAGCACCCCCCTTCGCTCTGGAAACACCATATATTTT.

This clonotype appeared many times. The chain is built from TRBV4-1 and TRBJ2-2, with 8 bases identical to TRBD2. The length of the CDR3 is 14 residues. In germline, CDR1 is MGHRA, CDR2 YSYEKL. With 3 bases clipped from V and 5 bases from J, the junction kept 2 bases outside the gene matches. In DNA form, the CDR3 reads TGCGCCAGCAGCCATCGACTAGCGACCGGGGAGCTGTTTTTT. It is translated as CASSHRLATGELFF.

The sample holds many counts of this clonotype. V is TRBV6-6 and J is TRBJ2-3, with 9 bases aligning to TRBD2. The germline V gene encodes CDR1 MNHNY and CDR2 SVGAGI (reference sequence). Trimming at V came to 2 bases and at J to 2 bases, leaving 2 bases not matched to a gene. The CDR3 totals 15 residues. The CDR3 here is CASSYAGGPTDTQYF. CDR3 coding DNA: TGTGCCAGCAGTTACGCGGGGGGGCCCACAGATACGCAGTATTTT.

This clonotype was observed many times. The V gene is TRBV10-3, the J gene TRBJ2-7; no clear D gene. Trimming stripped 6 bases from V and 4 bases from J, with 4 bases between. The germline gives CDR1 ENHRY, CDR2 SYGVKD. The CDR3 consists of 10 residues. CDR3 DNA: TGTGCCATCAGCAATTACGAGCAGTACGTC. Protein product: CAISNYEQYV.

About this clonotype itself: A much larger clone differs from this one at a single base, so this may be a read error. The chain has TRBV6-2 or TRBV6-3 and TRBJ2-5; a possible D gene is TRBD2 (5 bases). Germline V CDR1 and CDR2: MNHEY, SVGEGT. Trimming cost V 7 bases and J 5 bases, with 8 bases left between them. The CDR3 has 11 residues. This chain's CDR3 is CASTRGETQYF. The CDR3, as DNA: TGTGCCAGCACCCGGGGTGAGACCCAGTACTTC.

This clonotype was counted ten times or more. The rearrangement uses TRBV7-6 and TRBJ2-2, with 9 positions matching TRBD1. The ends lost 3 bases at V and 8 bases at J; junction bases unmatched: 7. There are 15 residues in the CDR3. Germline-derived CDR1 and CDR2 are SGHVS and FNYEAQ. This CDR3 reads CASSLAGTGYGELFF. The CDR3 bases are TGTGCCAGCAGCTTGGCCGGGACAGGGTATGGGGAGCTGTTTTTT.

In regard to this clonotype: Just one base apart from a much larger clone, this may be a read error. This chain joins TRBV7-9 and TRBJ1-1; TRBD1 matches 8 bases. CDR1 and CDR2 (germline): SEHNR, FQNEAQ (reference sequence). This CDR3 contains 15 residues. V lost 3 bases, J lost 2 bases, and 5 bases stayed unmatched. The CDR3 loop reads CASSFGTGINTEAFF. The DNA of the CDR3 is TGTGCCAGCAGCTTCGGGACAGGCATAAACACTGAAGCTTTCTTT.

A few counts support this clonotype. The chain recombines TRBV29-1 with TRBJ2-1; D remains unclear. Germline loops: CDR1 SQVTM, CDR2 ANQGSEA. V dropped 1 base and J dropped 0 bases, with 13 bases sitting between them. The CDR3 has 16 residues. Here the CDR3 DNA reads TGCAGCGTTGAAGGGCCTCCAGGTAGCTCCTACAATGAGCAGTTCTTC. It codes for CSVEGPPGSSYNEQFF.

This clonotype was observed a handful of times. This chain connects TRBV7-8 to TRBJ2-1; tentatively, D is TRBD2 (5 bases). This CDR3 is 16 amino acids long. The ends were cut back, 1 base at V and 2 bases at J, with 12 bases in the middle. Germline CDR1 SGHVS, CDR2 FQNEAQ. The CDR3 protein is CASSLVSGNPYNEQFF. The CDR3 DNA reads as TGTGCCAGCAGCTTAGTATCGGGGAACCCCTACAATGAGCAGTTCTTC. The entire variable domain, with the rest obtained from reference TRBV7-8 and TRBJ2-1, is as follows: GAGVSQSPRYKVAKRGQDVALRCDPISGHVSLFWYQQALGQGPEFLTYFQNEAQLDKSGLPSDRFFAERPEGSVSTLKIQRTQQEDSAVYLCASSLVSGNPYNEQFFGPGTRLTVL.

This clonotype was seen ten or more times. V and J are TRBV7-2 and TRBJ1-2; TRBD1 is a possible D gene (5 bases). Trimming shortened V by 4 bases and J by 4 bases, and 19 bases separated the two germline ends. This CDR3 comprises 16 residues. Germline V gene sequence: CDR1 SGHTA, CDR2 FQGNSA. Here the CDR3 reads CASSYPVGGAVYGYTF. Here the CDR3 DNA reads TGTGCCAGCAGCTACCCGGTGGGGGGAGCCGTCTATGGCTACACCTTC.

The chain links TRBV20-1 to TRBJ2-7, with D possibly being TRBD1 or TRBD2 (5 bases each). The CDR3 extends over 14 amino acids. The V end lost 7 bases, the J end lost 2 bases, and 18 bases lay between the germline ends. Germline V gene data show CDR1 as DFQATT and CDR2 as SNEGSKA (reference sequence). This CDR3 reads CSGAPGPNPYEQYF. The CDR3 DNA reads as TGCAGTGGGGCACCGGGGCCCAACCCCTACGAGCAGTACTTC.

The chain couples TRBV20-1 to TRBJ1-1, with 8 bases aligning to TRBD1. This CDR3 has 11 amino acids. CDR1 and CDR2 from the germline V gene are DFQATT and SNEGSKA (reference sequence). The V gene end was trimmed by 6 bases and the J gene end by 10 bases; junction bases not matched to a gene: 7. The CDR3 is CSALPQGAAFF. CDR3 nucleotide sequence: TGCAGTGCGCTGCCTCAGGGGGCAGCTTTCTTT.

Many counts were recorded for this clonotype. The chain is built from TRBV28 and TRBJ2-7; a possible D gene is TRBD2 (6 bases). The V and J ends lost 6 bases and 0 bases respectively, with 27 bases between them. Germline assignment: CDR1 MDHEN and CDR2 SYDVKM. This CDR3 is 19 amino acids long. The CDR3 region is CASSSPLRGSEFSSYEQYV. Written as DNA, the CDR3 is TGTGCCAGCAGCTCTCCACTCCGGGGGTCAGAGTTTAGCTCCTACGAGCAGTACGTC.

The chain combines TRBV28 with TRBJ2-5, with a possible D match to TRBD2 (6 bases). This CDR3 contains 15 residues. Trimming stripped 7 bases from V and 4 bases from J, with 19 bases between. Germline loops: CDR1 MDHEN, CDR2 SYDVKM. The CDR3 loop reads CASTLSRGYGETQYF. The CDR3 DNA follows: TGTGCCAGCACCCTATCTCGGGGGTACGGAGAGACCCAGTACTTC.

This clonotype was recorded many times. The chain has TRBV11-1 and TRBJ2-1, with 7 bases that match TRBD2. CDR3 length: 15 amino acids. Germline CDR1 SGHAT, CDR2 FQDESV (reference sequence). The junction had 6 bases not matched to a gene; V was cut back by 1 base and J by 6 bases. The CDR3 spells CASSLGVAGVNEQFF. As DNA, the CDR3 is TGTGCCAGCAGCTTAGGCGTAGCGGGTGTCAATGAGCAGTTCTTC.

The chain uses TRBV13 and TRBJ2-2; 8 bases map to TRBD1. The CDR3 has 16 residues. Germline trimming cut 5 bases from V and 3 bases from J; bases unmatched to any gene: 8. The germline V gene encodes CDR1 PRHDT and CDR2 FYEKMQ (reference sequence). This chain's CDR3 is CASSPWTGSHTGELFF. The DNA for the CDR3 is TGTGCCAGCAGCCCGTGGACAGGGAGCCACACCGGGGAGCTGTTTTTT.

This clonotype turned up a few times. The rearrangement links TRBV6-2 or TRBV6-3 to TRBJ2-2; 11 bases map to TRBD1. This CDR3 has 14 residues. Germline trimming cut 5 bases from V and 13 bases from J; bases unmatched to any gene: 9. Germline CDR1 and CDR2: MNHEY and SVGEGT. The CDR3 reads CASSHQTDRGRLFF. The DNA for the CDR3 is TGTGCCAGCAGTCACCAAACGGACAGGGGGCGGCTGTTTTTT.

This clonotype was counted once. This may arise from a read error, as a much more abundant clone is one base away. The chain carries TRBV7-2 and TRBJ1-1, with D hard to call. From germline, CDR1 is SGHTA and CDR2 FQGNSA. This CDR3 region has 15 residues. This chain's CDR3 is CVSSLGLKGNTEAFF. CDR3 nucleotides: TGTGTCAGCAGCTTAGGCTTAAAAGGGAACACTGAAGCTTTCTTT. Looking up the rest from reference TRBV7-2 and TRBJ1-1 gives the full variable domain: GAGVSQSPSNKVTEKGKDVELRCDPISGHTALYWYRQSLGQGLEFLIYFQGNSAPDKSGLPSDRFSAERTGGSVSTLTIQRTQQEDSAVYLCVSSLGLKGNTEAFFGQGTRLTVV.

This clonotype was counted at least ten times. V gene TRBV14 combines with J gene TRBJ1-6; D is possibly TRBD1 (5 bases). V gave up 6 bases and J gave up 3 bases, with 9 bases separating them. In germline, CDR1 is SGHDN, CDR2 FVKESK. The CDR3 covers 14 residues. The DNA for the CDR3 is TGTGCCAGCAGTCGACAGATCTATAATTCACCCCTCCACTTT. Its translation: CASSRQIYNSPLHF.

The rearrangement uses TRBV6-1 and TRBJ2-7; a weak D match, TRBD2 (6 bases). Germline loops: CDR1 MNHNS, CDR2 SASEGT. The CDR3 covers 14 residues. In nucleotides, the CDR3 is TGTGCTAGCGGCGAACCCGGGGAGTCTCGGGAGCAGTACGTC. Its translation: CASGEPGESREQYV.

This clonotype was seen only a few times. The rearrangement links TRBV12-3 or TRBV12-4 to TRBJ1-2; 11 nucleotides match TRBD1. V shed 3 bases and J 4 bases; nucleotides not matched to a gene: 4. CDR3 length equals 15 residues. The CDR3 here is CASSLGQGDPYGYTF. The DNA for the CDR3 is TGTGCCAGCAGTTTGGGACAGGGGGATCCCTATGGCTACACCTTC.